What follows describes a single T cell receptor (beta chain). These data belong to a study of blood T cell repertoires in COVID-19. Followed longitudinally, the Seattle patients had been enrolled during active infection. Under the authors' procedure: Estimates of nucleated cell counts were drawn from the amplification of reference gene primers. This table comes from immunoSEQ multiplex PCR, and its TCRdb copy is limited to in-frame clones, with some not included. V, J and clone size reflect that table, while D and trimming were determined from the DNA. The repertoire holds some 75,000 clones, 80% to 90% seen once, with about 5.7% in the top ten. The CDR3 is made up of 15 amino acids. Trimming left V 6 bases short and J 8 bases short, with 19 bases between. Germline CDR1 is MNHEY and CDR2 is SVGAGI.

The rearrangement links TRBV6-5 to TRBJ2-2; weak D call: TRBD1 (6 bases). The sample consisted of peripheral blood. This clonotype was sampled from a man of 80 years or more with COVID-19, enrolled during active disease. The CDR3 loop reads CASSSTVQGPGELFF. The CDR3 DNA reads as TGTGCCAGCAGCTCAACAGTACAGGGCCCGGGGGAGCTGTTTTTT.